This T cell receptor beta chain stems from a study of a mutant IDH1 vaccine in newly diagnosed glioma. Looking at the study overall: Following radiotherapy alone, or alongside temozolomide cycles, vaccination was started after an interval of 4-6 weeks. Earlier care involved radiotherapy, temozolomide, or both, and the majority received both.

Stated time point: week 23, last vaccination. It was 300 ug of mutant IDH1 20-mer peptide that made up each vaccine dose, given with topical imiquimod. General observations from the study: Immune responses induced by vaccination arose in around 93% of the patients.

Using immunoSEQ multiplex PCR, the repertoire was profiled, and TCRdb retains in-frame clones only, with some absent. The sample lists about 56,000 clones; approximately 87% were seen once. The CDR3 sequence is 13 residues long. The V segment lost 7 bases and the J segment 7 bases; nucleotides outside the gene matches: 11. Germline CDR1 SQVTM, CDR2 ANQGSEA. Note on this clone: Its specificity is not known.

Specimen: PBMCs, collected from a glioma patient whose treatment included an IDH1 peptide vaccine. V gene TRBV29-1 combines with J gene TRBJ2-5; 8 positions agree with TRBD1. The receptor's source is a man aged 35 to 55 with glioma. The CDR3 nucleotides read TGCAGCGCGGGGACAGGTTGGGGAGGGACCCAGTACTTC. Translated: CSAGTGWGGTQYF.